This T cell receptor (beta chain) emerged from a study of long-term antiretroviral therapy in people with HIV. Study-wide context: Earliest sampling preceded the 2015 immediate-ART recommendation by about a decade. Study-level points and caveats: At every time point, clones expanded before ART dominated the repertoire.

Survey-level resolution applied to immunoSEQ assay v3.0. For every sample, sequencing targeted about 40,000-50,000 T-cell genomes. Assay: immunoSEQ multiplex PCR; the TCRdb copy retains only in-frame clones and omits some. The table records about 32,000 clones, approximately 83% of them present only once. Specimens held roughly 0.9-10 million cryopreserved PBMC prior to DNA extraction. Germline V gene data show CDR1 as SGDLS and CDR2 as YYNGEE. V was shortened by 3 bases and J by 0 bases, with 15 bases between the two germline ends. The CDR3 runs 16 residues. A note on this clone: Its antigen remains unidentified.

V and J are TRBV9 and TRBJ1-2; weak D call: TRBD1 (5 bases). The sequences come from unsorted PBMCs, collected 2.2 years after starting antiretroviral therapy. The sequence was collected from a man aged 18 to 30 with HIV. As DNA, the CDR3 is TGTGCCAGCAGCGAGCCCGACGGACAAGCTAACTATGGCTACACCTTC. As protein: CASSEPDGQANYGYTF.